Each of the 25 T cell receptor beta chains below was sequenced from the same sample in a study of radiotherapy plus CTLA-4 blockade in lung cancer. TCRdb's table, derived via immunoSEQ multiplex PCR, lists solely in-frame clones and lacks some. Counted here are fewer than 45,000 clones, 72% occurring once; the ten biggest clones make up 11%. The sequences come from peripheral blood, collected from a patient treated with radiotherapy plus ipilimumab. The receptors were sampled from a human donor with non-small cell lung cancer who had stable disease on radiotherapy plus ipilimumab.

V and J are TRBV19 and TRBJ1-2, with no clear D. The V and J ends lost 3 bases and 6 bases respectively, with 5 bases between them. This CDR3 region has 11 residues. CDR1 and CDR2 (germline): LNHDA, SQIVND (reference sequence). CDR3 nucleotides: TGTGCCAGTAGTATCCCTGATGGCTACACCTTC. It is translated as CASSIPDGYTF.

This clone was observed a handful of times. The genes are TRBV5-5 and TRBJ2-7; weak D call: TRBD2 (5 bases). Germline V gene lookup returns CDR1 SGHKS and CDR2 YYEKEE (reference sequence). The CDR3 consists of 14 residues. The germline V and J ends were trimmed by 0 bases and 2 bases, with 9 bases remaining between them. In DNA form, the CDR3 reads TGTGCCAGCAGCTTGGAGCGGATTACCTACGAGCAGTACTTC. The encoded protein is CASSLERITYEQYF.

V usage is TRBV6-5 and J usage is TRBJ2-1, with 7 bases matching TRBD2. Germline assignment: CDR1 MNHEY and CDR2 SVGAGI. V lost 6 bases to trimming and J lost 3 bases; unmatched junction nucleotides: 5. This CDR3 region has 14 residues. In DNA form, the CDR3 reads TGTGCCAGCAGGGCCCGGGGGGACTACAATGAGCAGTTCTTC. It codes for CASRARGDYNEQFF.

The rearrangement links TRBV13 to TRBJ1-2; 11 nucleotides match TRBD1. This CDR3 has 15 amino acids. The junction had 7 bases not matched to a gene; V was cut back by 4 bases and J by 6 bases. Per germline, CDR1 PRHDT and CDR2 FYEKMQ (reference sequence). In DNA form, the CDR3 reads TGTGCCAGCAGCTACGGACAGGGGGCAGAGGATGGCTACACCTTC. This translates into CASSYGQGAEDGYTF.

The chain joins TRBV5-6 to TRBJ1-1; D remains unclear. In germline, CDR1 is SGHDT, CDR2 YYEEEE. Trimming stripped 0 bases from V and 3 bases from J, with 6 bases between. CDR3 size: 13 residues. The CDR3 DNA reads as TGTGCCAGCAGCTTGGTTCAATACACTGAAGCTTTCTTT. Translated: CASSLVQYTEAFF.

This chain connects TRBV6-1 to TRBJ1-3; no firm D call. The V end was cut by 8 bases, the J end by 0 bases, with 11 bases between. Per germline, CDR1 MNHNS and CDR2 SASEGT. This CDR3 has 14 residues. CDR3 loop: CASFAELSGNTIYF. The CDR3 nucleotides read TGTGCCAGCTTCGCCGAGCTCTCTGGAAACACCATATATTTT.

This clone was observed a handful of times. The rearrangement joins TRBV7-3 to TRBJ2-1; D is possibly TRBD2 (6 bases). Germline CDR1 is SGHTA and CDR2 is FQGTGA. V was clipped by 5 bases and J by 7 bases, with 12 bases between them. The length of the CDR3 is 13 residues. CDR3 sequence reads: CASSRGGGNEQFF. DNA of the CDR3: TGTGCCAGCAGCCGAGGTGGGGGGAATGAGCAGTTCTTC.

The gene calls are TRBV6-6 and TRBJ2-1; 10 positions match TRBD1. Germline V gene data show CDR1 as MNHNY and CDR2 as SVGAGI (reference sequence). This CDR3 is 16 amino acids long. J gave up 4 bases and V 2 bases, and 5 bases lay outside the gene matches. CDR3 sequence (DNA): TGTGCCAGCAGTTACGGGGACAGGGGACGATACAATGAGCAGTTCTTC. Translating it yields CASSYGDRGRYNEQFF.

The V call is TRBV11-1, the J call TRBJ2-2; 7 nucleotides match TRBD1. The CDR3 totals 15 residues. Germline V gene data show CDR1 as SGHAT and CDR2 as FQDESV (reference sequence). V lost 5 bases to trimming and J lost 4 bases; unmatched junction nucleotides: 7. The CDR3 sequence: CASSARDRSTGELFF. CDR3 sequence (DNA): TGTGCCAGCAGCGCCCGGGACAGATCCACCGGGGAGCTGTTTTTT.

This clone has at least ten counts. The chain combines TRBV18 with TRBJ1-2; maybe TRBD1 (5 bases). Trimming pared 0 bases from V and 4 bases from J, leaving 9 bases between. The CDR3 covers 14 residues. Germline assignment: CDR1 KGHSH and CDR2 LQKENI. CDR3 bases: TGTGCCAGCTCACCACCGACAGAGTCCTATGGCTACACCTTC. This translates into CASSPPTESYGYTF.

This sequence joins TRBV19 and TRBJ1-2, with D maybe TRBD1 (5 bases). The CDR3 consists of 12 residues. Trimming took 6 bases from V and 5 from J, leaving 10 bases between them. Germline V gene data show CDR1 as LNHDA and CDR2 as SQIVND (reference sequence). The chain's CDR3 is CASRTDQYGYTF. The CDR3 DNA follows: TGTGCCAGTAGGACAGATCAGTATGGCTACACCTTC.

With respect to this clone: Other DNA sequences in this specimen translate into the identical CDR3. The chain recombines TRBV29-1 with TRBJ2-7; 11 bases line up with TRBD1. Losses at the gene ends were 5 bases for V and 7 bases for J; bases not matched to a gene: 7. Germline CDR1 SQVTM, CDR2 ANQGSEA. The CDR3 is 13 amino acids. The DNA of the CDR3 is TGCAGCGTTAGGGACAGGGGGAGAGGGGAGCAGTACTTC. It yields the protein CSVRDRGRGEQYF.

This clone was recorded at least ten times. This chain joins TRBV10-3 and TRBJ2-7, with unresolved D. There are 13 residues in the CDR3. The V and J ends lost 0 bases and 2 bases respectively, with 5 bases between them. Per the germline V gene, CDR1 is ENHRY and CDR2 is SYGVKD. The CDR3 protein is CAISESSAYEQYF. CDR3 nucleotides: TGTGCCATCAGTGAGTCGTCCGCCTACGAGCAGTACTTC.

The table lists this clone with a few counts. V gene TRBV29-1 combines with J gene TRBJ2-5; a possible D gene is TRBD1 (5 bases). The CDR3 contains 14 residues. Germline-derived CDR1 and CDR2 are SQVTM and ANQGSEA. Deletions cut 1 base from V and 5 bases from J, with 14 bases between. The CDR3 reads CSVEGQGIGETQYF. CDR3 nucleotides: TGCAGCGTTGAAGGGCAGGGAATTGGGGAGACCCAGTACTTC.

The V and J genes are TRBV4-1 and TRBJ1-5, with D unresolved. The germline V and J ends were trimmed by 0 bases and 6 bases, with 15 bases remaining between them. The length of the CDR3 is 16 residues. Per the germline V gene, CDR1 is MGHRA and CDR2 is YSYEKL. CDR3 sequence reads: CASSQEGWGGPQPQHF. The CDR3 DNA sequence: TGCGCCAGCAGCCAAGAAGGATGGGGAGGGCCTCAGCCCCAGCATTTT.

J is TRBJ1-4 and V is TRBV30; 8 positions match TRBD1. This CDR3 comprises 12 residues. Germline lookup yields CDR1 GTSNPN and CDR2 SVGIG (reference sequence). Trimming took 8 bases from V and 8 from J; bases not matched to a gene: 7. The CDR3 region is CAVQTGVEKLFF. CDR3 nucleotides: TGTGCCGTACAGACAGGGGTGGAAAAACTGTTTTTT. The full variable domain, completed using reference TRBV30 and TRBJ1-4, is SQTIHQWPATLVQPVGSPLSLECTVEGTSNPNLYWYRQAAGRGLQLLFYSVGIGQISSEVPQNLSASRPQDRQFILSSKKLLLSDSGFYLCAVQTGVEKLFFGSGTQLSVL.

This rearrangement joins TRBV7-9 to TRBJ2-6; D not certain. V dropped 0 bases and J dropped 0 bases, with 6 bases sitting between them. The CDR3 is 16 amino acids. Looked up from germline, CDR1 is SEHNR and CDR2 is FQNEAQ (reference sequence). CDR3 in DNA: TGTGCCAGCAGCTTAGCGATGAGCTCTGGGGCCAACGTCCTGACTTTC. It is translated as CASSLAMSSGANVLTF.

The CDR3 nucleotides read TGTGCCAGCAGTTTATGGACGGGGGGACAGGGGGGAAACATTCAGTACTTC. Amino acid sequence: CASSLWTGGQGGNIQYF. The chain couples TRBV28 to TRBJ2-4, with TRBD1 matching over 11 bases. The length of the CDR3 is 17 residues. V was clipped by 0 bases and J by 6 bases; unmatched bases: 7. Germline values: CDR1 MDHEN, CDR2 SYDVKM.

The rearrangement joins TRBV28 to TRBJ1-2, with 8 positions matching TRBD1. This CDR3 comprises 15 residues. Germline-derived CDR1 and CDR2 are MDHEN and SYDVKM. With 7 bases clipped from V and 2 bases from J, the junction kept 9 bases outside the gene matches. The CDR3 DNA reads TGTGCCAGCAACCCTCCCGGGACAGGAAACTATGGCTACACCTTC. This gives the protein CASNPPGTGNYGYTF.

This chain joins TRBV4-2 and TRBJ1-4; 9 bases map to TRBD1. CDR1 is LGHNA, CDR2 YNFKEQ, per germline. The ends lost 4 bases at V and 3 bases at J; junction bases unmatched: 12. The CDR3 sequence is 18 residues long. The CDR3 spells CASSRVVQGAASNEKLFF. CDR3 nucleotide sequence: TGTGCCAGCAGCCGTGTGGTACAGGGGGCGGCCTCTAATGAAAAACTGTTTTTT.

The rearrangement joins TRBV5-1 to TRBJ1-1, with a possible D match to TRBD1 (5 bases). CDR3 size: 13 residues. The V gene's germline CDR1 is SGHRS and CDR2 YFSETQ. Trimming left V 3 bases short and J 0 bases short, with 6 bases between. In DNA, the CDR3 is TGCGCCAGCAGCTCGACAGTGAACACTGAAGCTTTCTTT. It specifies CASSSTVNTEAFF.

V usage is TRBV25-1 and J usage is TRBJ1-2, with D unclear. CDR1 is MGHDK and CDR2 is SYGVNS in the germline V gene. With 2 bases removed from V and 2 bases from J, the gap between germline ends came to 6 bases. The CDR3 consists of 13 residues. The CDR3 region is CASSEGENYGYTF. For the CDR3, the DNA is TGTGCCAGCAGTGAAGGGGAGAACTATGGCTACACCTTC.

J is TRBJ2-7 and V is TRBV19; TRBD2 is a possible D gene (6 bases). The CDR3 contains 13 residues. The V end was cut by 5 bases, the J end by 2 bases, with 10 bases between. In germline, CDR1 is LNHDA, CDR2 SQIVND (reference sequence). The CDR3 DNA sequence: TGTGCCAGTAGTTGGGAGGCGGCCTACGAGCAGTACTTC. As protein: CASSWEAAYEQYF.

The rearrangement uses TRBV7-9 and TRBJ1-5; D ambiguous. Germline CDR1 reads SEHNR; CDR2 reads FQNEAQ (reference sequence). V lost 3 bases to trimming and J lost 0 bases, with 6 bases between them. The CDR3 contains 14 residues. CDR3 protein: CASSFGNSNQPQHF. The CDR3 region has the DNA TGTGCCAGCAGCTTCGGGAATAGCAATCAGCCCCAGCATTTT. Looking up the rest from reference TRBV7-9 and TRBJ1-5 gives the full variable domain: DTGVSQNPRHKITKRGQNVTFRCDPISEHNRLYWYRQTLGQGPEFLTYFQNEAQLEKSRLLSDRFSAERPKGSFSTLEIQRTEQGDSAMYLCASSFGNSNQPQHFGDGTRLSIL.

The chain recombines TRBV6-1 with TRBJ2-3; D remains unclear. The CDR3 loop spans 13 amino acids. Germline CDR1 MNHNS, CDR2 SASEGT. The germline V and J ends were trimmed by 1 base and 2 bases, with 4 bases remaining between them. CDR3 amino acids: CASSEELTDTQYF. CDR3 sequence (DNA): TGTGCCAGCAGTGAAGAGCTCACAGATACGCAGTATTTT.